This T cell receptor (beta chain) was observed in a study of long-term antiretroviral therapy in people with HIV. The run of the v3.0 immunoSEQ assay was at survey level. Assay: immunoSEQ multiplex PCR; the TCRdb copy retains only in-frame clones and omits some. This table holds 17,000 or so clones, about 81% found once. V was clipped by 4 bases and J by 7 bases; unmatched bases: 15. The germline V gene has CDR1 MDHEN and CDR2 SYDVKM. CDR3 length equals 16 residues. The receptor was derived from a man between 50 and 59 years old with HIV. The V call is TRBV28, the J call TRBJ1-2; 7 bases align to TRBD1. The material sequenced was unsorted PBMCs, taken 0.3 years before starting antiretroviral therapy. This CDR3 is CASSYHLDRVIGGYTF. The CDR3 DNA is TGTGCCAGCAGTTATCACCTTGACAGGGTGATAGGTGGCTACACCTTC.